The sequence of this T cell receptor (beta chain) was determined in a study of OX40 agonist ivuxolimab in advanced cancers. Turning to the study itself: Six ivuxolimab dose levels, 0.01 to 10 mg/kg, were given intravenously every 2 weeks.

Germline lookup yields CDR1 SGHTA and CDR2 FQGTGA. Losses at the gene ends were 2 bases for V and 8 bases for J; bases not matched to a gene: 7. This CDR3 is built from 15 residues. A remark on this clone: What it recognizes is unknown.

Whole-study results and caveats: CD4+ and CD8+ blood T cells expanded clonally by week 6 at 0.1 to 3.0 mg/kg.

No patient had autoimmune disease or received systemic immunosuppression. Sampling times: baseline, cycle 4 day 1, cycle 7 day 1. TCRdb's table, derived via immunoSEQ multiplex PCR, lists solely in-frame clones and lacks some. The table has under 100,000 clones, approximately 85% seen once; the top ten hold around 5.1%. The sequence was collected from an adult with an advanced solid tumor such as melanoma, head and neck, liver or kidney cancer. The chain links TRBV7-3 to TRBJ1-1; TRBD1 agrees at 11 bases. The starting material was CD4+ or CD8+ T cells sorted from blood, obtained in a trial of the OX40 agonist ivuxolimab. The CDR3 DNA sequence: TGTGCCAGCAGCTTACCGGACAGGGGGCAAGGCGAAGCTTTCTTT. Translated: CASSLPDRGQGEAFF.